This TCR beta chain was sequenced during a study of T cells in narcolepsy. Study outcomes and limitations: Autoreactive clonotypes reportedly recurred in blood of same and different patients, not controls.

In regard to this clone: Its matching antigen is unknown.

V shed 9 bases, J shed 4 bases, and the junction held 6 bases outside the gene matches. This CDR3 region has 13 residues. Germline-derived CDR1 and CDR2 are SNHLY and FYNNEI. Here immunoSEQ multiplex PCR was the method, and the copy in TCRdb shows in-frame clones only, minus some. The sample gives some 16,000 clones, 72% of which show up once; 11% to 15% is in the top ten. The V call is TRBV2, the J call TRBJ1-2, with TRBD1 matching over 9 bases. This sequence was found in a human donor with narcolepsy. Sequencing was performed on CD45RA- memory CD8+ T cells from PBMCs. The CDR3 nucleotides read TGTGCCAGTCCGGGACAGGGCCCCTATGGCTACACCTTC. It yields the protein CASPGQGPYGYTF.